This T cell receptor beta chain was retrieved from a study of blood T cell repertoires in COVID-19. Study details: The United States, Italy and Spain supplied acute and convalescent COVID-19 samples. PBMCs, B-cell-depleted T cells, or T cells provided the cDNA or gDNA that made up the material.

Per germline, CDR1 MGHRA and CDR2 YSYEKL. The CDR3 runs to 13 residues. Trimming shortened V by 0 bases and J by 3 bases, and 5 bases separated the two germline ends. Original handling: Reference gene primer amplification gave estimated nucleated cell counts. Method: immunoSEQ multiplex PCR; TCRdb's copy keeps in-frame clones and lacks some. V and J calls and clone size are copied from that table; D and trimming were computed from the DNA. In the table there are about 53,000 clones, 85% to 90% of which are singletons. This sequence joins TRBV4-1 and TRBJ1-1; no clear D gene. Sequenced: peripheral blood. The receptor's source is a man aged 50 to 60 with acute or convalescent COVID-19. CDR3 bases: TGCGCCAGCAGCCAAGATTCGGACACTGAAGCTTTCTTT. Translating gives CASSQDSDTEAFF.